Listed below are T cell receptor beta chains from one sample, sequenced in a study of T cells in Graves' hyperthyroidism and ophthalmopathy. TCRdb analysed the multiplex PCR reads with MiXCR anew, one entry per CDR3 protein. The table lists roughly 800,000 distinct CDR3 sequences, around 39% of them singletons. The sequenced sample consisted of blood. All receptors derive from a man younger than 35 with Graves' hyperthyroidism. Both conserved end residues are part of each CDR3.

CDR3aa: CASTSQGRKETQYF; v_gene: TRBV12-3/TRBV12-4
CDR3aa: CASSEGEAGGRETQYF; v_gene: TRBV2
CDR3aa: CASSLVTSGGAETQYF; v_gene: TRBV7-8
CDR3aa: CASSVVVPQGWAGNQPQHF; v_gene: TRBV9
CDR3aa: CASSDGNTGELFF; v_gene: TRBV6-4
CDR3aa: CASSLAAIETQYF; v_gene: TRBV7-6
CDR3aa: CASSEWQGNTGELSW; v_gene: TRBV2
CDR3aa: CASSLYGGAYEQYF; v_gene: TRBV7-2
CDR3aa: CASSLEQANTGELFF; v_gene: TRBV7-8
CDR3aa: CSQGTAGNEQYF; v_gene: TRBV29-1
CDR3aa: CASSPQSNYGYTF; v_gene: TRBV11-1
CDR3aa: CASSQEPIWNGYTF; v_gene: TRBV14
CDR3aa: CASSWGTGNQPQHF; v_gene: TRBV6-6
CDR3aa: CASSLLGGGELFF; v_gene: TRBV7-8
CDR3aa: CASNLGGLMNTEAFF; v_gene: TRBV14
CDR3aa: CASSQGDGSFYEQYF; v_gene: TRBV11-1
CDR3aa: CASSEWPDEQYF; v_gene: TRBV6-1
CDR3aa: CSVGKGNTGELFF; v_gene: TRBV29-1
CDR3aa: CASSLTESTDEQYF; v_gene: TRBV7-2
CDR3aa: CSAPTRQGAYSPLHF; v_gene: TRBV20-1
CDR3aa: CSVGVGTYETQYF; v_gene: TRBV29-1
CDR3aa: CASSLARTYEQYF; v_gene: TRBV7-2
CDR3aa: CASSARAPQETQYF; v_gene: TRBV7-2
CDR3aa: CASSVDPLGGTTEAFF; v_gene: TRBV2
CDR3aa: CASSLGTSAIQETQYF; v_gene: TRBV11-1
CDR3aa: CSVEPDRDVETQYF; v_gene: TRBV29-1
CDR3aa: CAIAGTSTKQYF; v_gene: TRBV10-3
CDR3aa: CASKGRQGAYEQYF; v_gene: TRBV2
CDR3aa: CSPPGQGSSGANVLTF; v_gene: TRBV29-1
CDR3aa: CASSSSGGWETQYF; v_gene: TRBV6-2/TRBV6-3
CDR3aa: CASSFNSNYGYTF; v_gene: TRBV12-3/TRBV12-4
CDR3aa: CASSQDPTIYGYTF; v_gene: TRBV4-1
CDR3aa: CATSSNPGREKLFF; v_gene: TRBV7-9
CDR3aa: CASSPTGQAYEQYF; v_gene: TRBV7-6
CDR3aa: CASSLSLNTIYF; v_gene: TRBV11-1
CDR3aa: CASSLGGPNNYGYTF; v_gene: TRBV7-2
CDR3aa: CASSLTQGTGPGELFF; v_gene: TRBV7-3
CDR3aa: CASSQVRDRVHEQYF; v_gene: TRBV4-1
CDR3aa: CASSLRALQETQYF; v_gene: TRBV9
CDR3aa: CASSWYRISYNSPLHF; v_gene: TRBV12-3/TRBV12-4
CDR3aa: CASSFVRDEQYF; v_gene: TRBV5-6
CDR3aa: CASSIYRGRTEAFF; v_gene: TRBV7-2
CDR3aa: CASSYRVFYGYTF; v_gene: TRBV2
CDR3aa: CASSQTSGELFF; v_gene: TRBV12-3/TRBV12-4
CDR3aa: CSATVESPLHF; v_gene: TRBV20-1
CDR3aa: CATSRAAGGSANEKLFF; v_gene: TRBV15
CDR3aa: CASSYDRGGRPQHF; v_gene: TRBV10-3
CDR3aa: CASSGGTGGRFTEAFF; v_gene: TRBV2
CDR3aa: CASRQGQGEKLFF; v_gene: TRBV2
CDR3aa: CASSLVGGGYTEAFF; v_gene: TRBV5-1
CDR3aa: CASSIWRTEGNTEAFF; v_gene: TRBV19
CDR3aa: CASSELMGNTIYF; v_gene: TRBV2
CDR3aa: CAIGTDRGNEQYF; v_gene: TRBV10-3
CDR3aa: CATEQGTDTGELFF; v_gene: TRBV10-3